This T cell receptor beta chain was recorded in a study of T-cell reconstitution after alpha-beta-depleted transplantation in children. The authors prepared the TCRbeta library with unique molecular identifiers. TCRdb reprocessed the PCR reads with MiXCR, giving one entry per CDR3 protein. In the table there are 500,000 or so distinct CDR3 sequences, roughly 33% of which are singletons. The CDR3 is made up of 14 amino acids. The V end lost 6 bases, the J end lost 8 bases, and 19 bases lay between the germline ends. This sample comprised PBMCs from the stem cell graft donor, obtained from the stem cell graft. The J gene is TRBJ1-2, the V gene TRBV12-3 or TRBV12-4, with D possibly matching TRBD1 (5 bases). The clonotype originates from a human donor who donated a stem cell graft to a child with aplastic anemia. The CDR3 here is CASRDKIRGWGYTF. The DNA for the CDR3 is TGTGCCAGCAGGGATAAAATAAGGGGCTGGGGCTACACCTTC.